The next 9 T cell receptor beta chains were all read from a single sample in a study of T cells after yellow fever vaccination. A single record per CDR3 protein comes from TCRdb applying MiXCR to the 5' RACE reads. Of approximately 580,000 distinct CDR3 sequences in the sample, approximately 16% were seen once. The specimen comprised PBMCs, sampled 4 to 6 days after the first yellow fever vaccination. The receptors were sampled from a man aged 18 to 29 who received the YFV17D yellow fever vaccine.

V usage is TRBV5-4 and J usage is TRBJ2-7, with D perhaps TRBD2 (7 bases). Germline CDR1 SGHNT, CDR2 YYREEE (reference sequence). This CDR3 contains 15 residues. Deletions cut 4 bases from V and 4 bases from J, with 18 bases between. The CDR3 region has the DNA TGTGCCAGCAGCCCCCCCCCCGGGGGGCCTTACGAGCAGTACTTC. Its translation is CASSPPPGGPYEQYF.

As DNA, the CDR3 is TGTGCCAGCAGTACCTTTGGGCGGTGGGATCCGCCCCAGCATTTT. Residues: CASSTFGRWDPPQHF. This chain connects TRBV12-3 or TRBV12-4 to TRBJ1-5; no clear D. The CDR3 has 15 amino acids. V was pared by 5 bases and J by 9 bases, with 20 bases between.

This clonotype occurred a few times. The rearrangement uses TRBV7-9 and TRBJ2-7, with D perhaps TRBD1 or TRBD2 (6 bases each). The CDR3 is 15 amino acids. Germline V lookup: CDR1 SEHNR, CDR2 FQNEAQ (reference sequence). Between the trimmed V and J ends, which lost 1 base and 5 bases, there was a span of 15 bases. CDR3 bases: TGTGCCAGCAGCTTAGAAGCGACGGGGGCCAACGAGCAGTACGTC. Translation gives CASSLEATGANEQYV.

This clonotype was observed a handful of times. This chain joins TRBV5-4 and TRBJ1-2, with D unresolved. The CDR3 consists of 13 residues. Germline CDR1 and CDR2: SGHNT and YYREEE (reference sequence). With 2 bases removed from V and 1 base from J, the gap between germline ends came to 6 bases. The CDR3 is CASSLPFNYGYTF. The CDR3 coding sequence is TGTGCCAGCAGCTTACCCTTTAACTATGGCTACACCTTC. Variable domain in full (rest from reference TRBV5-4 and TRBJ1-2): ETGVTQSPTHLIKTRGQQVTLRCSSQSGHNTVSWYQQALGQGPQFIFQYYREEENGRGNFPPRFSGLQFPNYSSELNVNALELDDSALYLCASSLPFNYGYTFGSGTRLTVV.

V usage is TRBV20-1 and J usage is TRBJ1-2; D remains ambiguous. Germline CDR1 reads DFQATT; CDR2 reads SNEGSKA (reference sequence). The CDR3 sequence is 14 residues long. Trimming removed 6 bases from V and 3 bases from J, with 17 bases in between. The CDR3 loop reads CSASRAGIDYGYTF. In DNA, the CDR3 is TGCAGTGCAAGCCGGGCGGGGATCGACTATGGCTACACCTTC.

This clonotype has just a few counts. The chain recombines TRBV15 with TRBJ1-2; TRBD1 matches 7 bases. The CDR3 runs 14 residues. V dropped 3 bases and J dropped 8; count of bases not matched to a gene: 9. Germline lookup yields CDR1 LNHNV and CDR2 YYDKDF (reference sequence). The CDR3: CATSRFRQGEGYTF. The CDR3 bases are TGTGCCACCAGCAGGTTTCGGCAGGGGGAAGGCTACACCTTC.

This clonotype turned up a few times. V usage is TRBV29-1 and J usage is TRBJ2-1; 9 nucleotides align to TRBD2. Germline CDR1 is SQVTM and CDR2 is ANQGSEA. CDR3 length: 15 residues. Trimming removed 2 bases from V and 3 bases from J; junction bases left unmatched: 5. The chain's CDR3 is CSVERVSGGYNEQFF. The CDR3 DNA reads TGCAGCGTTGAAAGGGTTAGCGGGGGCTACAATGAGCAGTTCTTC.

This clonotype was counted only a few times. This sequence joins TRBV5-1 and TRBJ1-2; 12 bases are shared with TRBD1. Germline CDR1 reads SGHRS; CDR2 reads YFSETQ. The CDR3 sequence is 13 residues long. V dropped 4 bases and J dropped 8; count of bases not matched to a gene: 3. The CDR3 loop reads CASSKGQGAGYTF. CDR3 coding DNA: TGCGCCAGCAGCAAGGGACAGGGGGCCGGCTACACCTTC. The full variable domain, rest sourced from reference TRBV5-1 and TRBJ1-2, is KAGVTQTPRYLIKTRGQQVTLSCSPISGHRSVSWYQQTPGQGLQFLFEYFSETQRNKGNFPGRFSGRQFSNSRSEMNVSTLELGDSALYLCASSKGQGAGYTFGSGTRLTVV.

The rearrangement links TRBV12-3 or TRBV12-4 to TRBJ2-7, with TRBD2 identical over 9 bases. J gave up 0 bases and V 3 bases, and 3 bases lay outside the gene matches. CDR3 size: 15 residues. DNA of the CDR3: TGTGCCAGCAGTTTGGGAGCGGGGGGCTCCTACGAGCAGTACTTC. It translates to CASSLGAGGSYEQYF.